A single sample is the source of the 23 T cell receptor beta chains below, sequenced in a study of Graves' ophthalmopathy and Graves' hyperthyroidism. RNA served as the template for amplifying TCR beta CDR3 regions. An opening RT-PCR round employed HTBI primers and preceded a second-round multiplex PCR. In TCRdb, the multiplex PCR reads were re-called with MiXCR into one record per CDR3 protein. The sample has around 400,000 distinct CDR3 sequences, approximately 20% seen once. Sequences were obtained from peripheral blood. The origin of the receptors is a woman younger than 35 with Graves' ophthalmopathy.

This clonotype was detected many times. This chain joins TRBV6-2 or TRBV6-3 and TRBJ1-1, with D maybe TRBD1 (5 bases). Germline V lookup: CDR1 MNHEY, CDR2 SVGEGT. The CDR3 totals 16 residues. The germline V and J ends were trimmed by 2 bases and 0 bases, with 13 bases remaining between them. CDR3 region: CASSYGGTTLNTEAFF. The CDR3 DNA is TGTGCCAGCAGTTACGGGGGGACCACCCTGAACACTGAAGCTTTCTTT.

This chain links TRBV20-1 with TRBJ2-7, with 9 nucleotides matching TRBD2. The V and J ends lost 5 bases and 3 bases, in that order; junction bases with no gene match: 14. Germline V lookup: CDR1 DFQATT, CDR2 SNEGSKA (reference sequence). The CDR3 covers 16 residues. Here the CDR3 reads CSASPGVTSGNYEQYF. The CDR3 bases are TGCAGTGCTTCCCCGGGGGTGACTAGCGGAAACTACGAGCAGTACTTC.

This clonotype appeared many times. The chain links TRBV19 to TRBJ1-1; D is uncertain. This CDR3 has 13 residues. The germline gives CDR1 LNHDA, CDR2 SQIVND (reference sequence). V was pared by 3 bases and J by 2 bases, with 7 bases between. The chain's CDR3 is CASSIVTNTEAFF. For the CDR3, the DNA is TGTGCCAGTAGTATCGTGACTAACACTGAAGCTTTCTTT.

This clonotype has only a few counts. V and J are TRBV11-2 and TRBJ2-5; 11 bases map to TRBD1. The trim removed 5 bases at V and 4 bases at J, leaving 3 bases unmatched. CDR1 is SGHAT, CDR2 FQNNGV, per germline. The CDR3 contains 14 residues. The CDR3 region is CASSPGTGGETQYF. CDR3 DNA sequence: TGTGCCAGCAGCCCGGGGACAGGGGGAGAGACCCAGTACTTC.

This clonotype came up many times. This rearrangement joins TRBV2 to TRBJ2-5; 9 bases are a match to TRBD2. The CDR3 spans 16 residues. CDR1 and CDR2 (germline): SNHLY, FYNNEI. Losses at the gene ends were 1 base for V and 2 bases for J; bases not matched to a gene: 5. The CDR3 DNA reads as TGTGCCAGCAGTGAAGTGAGCCTAGCGGGGCAAGAGACCCAGTACTTC. This codes for CASSEVSLAGQETQYF.

The genes are TRBV12-3 or TRBV12-4 and TRBJ2-5; TRBD2 agrees at 8 bases. The CDR3 extends over 16 amino acids. J was trimmed by 2 bases and V by 1 base; bases with no gene match: 6. Written as DNA, the CDR3 is TGTGCCAGCAGTTTAGATACTAGCGGTTCTCAAGAGACCCAGTACTTC. This codes for CASSLDTSGSQETQYF.

This clonotype was seen ten or more times. The V call is TRBV5-6, the J call TRBJ2-7; a weak D match, TRBD1 (6 bases). CDR1 is SGHDT, CDR2 YYEEEE, per germline. The CDR3 runs 15 residues. With 0 bases removed from V and 4 bases from J, the gap between germline ends came to 14 bases. The CDR3 region is CASSLDPRGSYEQYF. The CDR3 bases are TGTGCCAGCAGCTTGGACCCCAGGGGAAGTTACGAGCAGTACTTC.

The chain recombines TRBV7-9 with TRBJ1-6, with 11 positions matching TRBD1. The CDR3 has 16 amino acids. Germline assignment: CDR1 SEHNR and CDR2 FQNEAQ (reference sequence). After removal of 5 bases from V and 9 bases from J, the junction contained 9 bases not matched to a gene. Written as DNA, the CDR3 is TGTGCCAGCAGCCCTCGGACAGGGGGCGGGAGTTCACCCCTCCACTTT. It encodes CASSPRTGGGSSPLHF.

This clonotype was counted ten times or more. V gene TRBV11-2 combines with J gene TRBJ1-1, with D tentatively TRBD1 (5 bases). Per the germline V gene, CDR1 is SGHAT and CDR2 is FQNNGV. The V end was cut by 0 bases, the J end by 1 base, with 12 bases between. The CDR3 spans 16 residues. The CDR3 region is CASSLDRALRNTEAFF. In DNA form, the CDR3 reads TGTGCCAGCAGCTTAGACAGGGCCCTCCGGAACACTGAAGCTTTCTTT.

This clonotype was recorded many times. The rearrangement uses TRBV4-2 and TRBJ2-7; D unresolved. This CDR3 has 11 residues. The V gene lost 1 base and the J gene lost 5 bases, with 3 bases spanning the gap. Germline-derived CDR1 and CDR2 are LGHNA and YNFKEQ. CDR3 protein: CASSQGNEQYF. The CDR3 bases are TGTGCCAGCAGCCAAGGCAACGAGCAGTACTTC.

The sample holds many counts of this clonotype. At one end the junction does not follow the germline gene, possibly because of a read error. The chain combines TRBV12-3 or TRBV12-4 with TRBJ1-6; D call uncertain. The CDR3 length is 15 residues. The CDR3 sequence: CASSFWIASNSPLHF. CDR3 coding DNA: TGCGCCAGCAGTTTTTGGATCGCAAGTAATTCACCCCTCCACTTT.

This chain links TRBV6-1 with TRBJ1-5, with D possibly TRBD1 on 5 matching bases. This CDR3 region has 14 residues. CDR1 and CDR2 from the germline V gene are MNHNS and SASEGT. V lost 6 bases, J lost 7 bases, and 16 bases lay in between. The CDR3: CASSQEEGVQPQHF. The CDR3 region has the DNA TGTGCCAGCAGCCAAGAGGAAGGGGTCCAGCCCCAGCATTTT.

The table lists this clonotype with many counts. The V gene is TRBV5-1, the J gene TRBJ2-6; D unclear. V gave up 7 bases and J gave up 0 bases, with 11 bases separating them. This CDR3 has 15 residues. The germline V gene has CDR1 SGHRS and CDR2 YFSETQ. CDR3 residues: CASGTYSSGANVLTF. The CDR3 DNA reads TGCGCCAGCGGAACTTACAGCTCTGGGGCCAACGTCCTGACTTTC.

The table lists this clonotype with many counts. The V and J genes are TRBV7-3 and TRBJ2-5, with TRBD1 as a possible D gene (5 bases). The CDR3 loop spans 13 amino acids. Trimming took off 5 bases at V and 4 bases at J, with 11 bases between the two ends. Germline lookup yields CDR1 SGHTA and CDR2 FQGTGA. As DNA, the CDR3 is TGTGCCAGCAGCACGGACAACAGAGAGACCCAGTACTTC. It codes for CASSTDNRETQYF.

This clonotype was seen at least ten times. This chain connects TRBV5-1 to TRBJ1-2; D may be TRBD1 (6 bases). This CDR3 has 14 amino acids. The V end lost 4 bases, the J end lost 4 bases, and 14 bases lay between the germline ends. Germline loops: CDR1 SGHRS, CDR2 YFSETQ. The CDR3 region has the DNA TGCGCCAGCAGCCCGGACAGCCCATTCTATGGCTACACCTTC. Translation: CASSPDSPFYGYTF.

The rearrangement uses TRBV28 and TRBJ2-5, with unresolved D. The CDR3 totals 15 residues. With 5 bases removed from V and 0 bases from J, the gap between germline ends came to 13 bases. Germline CDR1 and CDR2: MDHEN and SYDVKM. The CDR3 sequence: CASSSLSQNQETQYF. CDR3 coding DNA: TGTGCCAGCAGTAGCCTGAGTCAGAACCAAGAGACCCAGTACTTC.

Ten or more counts support this clonotype. The chain carries TRBV15 and TRBJ1-5; 9 bases are shared with TRBD1. The CDR3 is 15 amino acids. V lost 6 bases, J lost 3 bases, and 6 bases stayed unmatched. From germline, CDR1 is LNHNV and CDR2 YYDKDF (reference sequence). As DNA, the CDR3 is TGTGCCACCAGTCAAGGACAGGGGATCAATCAGCCCCAGCATTTT. Protein sequence: CATSQGQGINQPQHF. Variable domain in full (rest from reference TRBV15 and TRBJ1-5): DAMVIQNPRYQVTQFGKPVTLSCSQTLNHNVMYWYQQKSSQAPKLLFHYYDKDFNNEADTPDNFQSRRPNTSFCFLDIRSPGLGDTAMYLCATSQGQGINQPQHFGDGTRLSIL.

This clonotype was observed many times. The rearrangement uses TRBV6-2 or TRBV6-3 and TRBJ2-2, with 9 nucleotides matching TRBD2. Germline values: CDR1 MNHEY, CDR2 SVGEGT. V lost 0 bases and J lost 3; bases outside the gene matches: 11. CDR3 length equals 19 residues. The CDR3 is CASSYSPEREVLDTGELFF. CDR3 bases: TGTGCCAGCAGTTACTCCCCTGAGCGGGAGGTATTGGACACCGGGGAGCTGTTTTTT.

This clonotype was seen many times. This sequence joins TRBV6-5 and TRBJ2-2, with D unclear. This CDR3 spans 14 amino acids. Trimming left V 3 bases short and J 13 bases short, with 18 bases between. The germline gives CDR1 MNHEY, CDR2 SVGAGI. This CDR3 reads CASSYTGSSRGLFF. The CDR3 DNA reads as TGTGCCAGCAGTTATACCGGCTCCTCGAGAGGGCTGTTTTTT.

This clonotype came up many times. The chain employs TRBV28 and TRBJ1-2; D call uncertain. V gave up 3 bases and J gave up 4 bases, with 18 bases separating them. This CDR3 has 16 amino acids. Germline V gives CDR1 MDHEN, CDR2 SYDVKM. The chain's CDR3 is CASSFITLKTTYGYTF. CDR3 in DNA: TGTGCCAGCAGTTTTATCACTTTAAAAACCACCTATGGCTACACCTTC.

Many counts were recorded for this clonotype. The chain recombines TRBV20-1 with TRBJ2-7, with no clear D. Germline CDR1 reads DFQATT; CDR2 reads SNEGSKA (reference sequence). The CDR3 spans 13 residues. Trimming shortened V by 1 base and J by 4 bases, and 11 bases separated the two germline ends. The CDR3 is CSARGSRLYEQYF. Here the CDR3 DNA reads TGCAGTGCTAGAGGGAGTCGCCTTTACGAGCAGTACTTC.

This clonotype was picked up a small number of times. The rearrangement joins TRBV18 to TRBJ1-3; D gene ambiguous. Trimming cost V 2 bases and J 1 base, with 9 bases left between them. Germline CDR1 and CDR2: KGHSH and LQKENI. The CDR3 covers 15 residues. The CDR3 region has the DNA TGTGCCAGCTCACCAGTCATAACTTCTGGAAACACCATATATTTT. It is translated as CASSPVITSGNTIYF.

This clonotype has at least ten counts. The gene calls are TRBV19 and TRBJ2-7; D may be TRBD1 (6 bases). Germline CDR1 reads LNHDA; CDR2 reads SQIVND (reference sequence). The CDR3 has 14 residues. V shed 7 bases and J shed 0 bases, with 13 bases lying between them. Written as DNA, the CDR3 is TGTGCCAGTAACCGCCGGGACAACTCCTACGAGCAGTACTTC. It encodes CASNRRDNSYEQYF.